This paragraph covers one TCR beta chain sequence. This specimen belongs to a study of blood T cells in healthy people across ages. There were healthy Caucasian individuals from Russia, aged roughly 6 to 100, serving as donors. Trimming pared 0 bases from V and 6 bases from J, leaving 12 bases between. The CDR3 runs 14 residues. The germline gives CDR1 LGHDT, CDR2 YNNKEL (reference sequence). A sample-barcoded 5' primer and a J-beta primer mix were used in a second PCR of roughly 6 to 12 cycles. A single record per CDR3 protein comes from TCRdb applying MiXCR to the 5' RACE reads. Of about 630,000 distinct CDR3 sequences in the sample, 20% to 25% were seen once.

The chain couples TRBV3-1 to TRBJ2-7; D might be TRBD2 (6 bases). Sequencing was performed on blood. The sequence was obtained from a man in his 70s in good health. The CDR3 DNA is TGTGCCAGCAGCCAAGATCCGGGACTTTTCGAGCAGTACTTC. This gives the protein CASSQDPGLFEQYF.